This is a list of T cell receptor beta chains from one sample in a study of response to subunit inactivated influenza vaccine. A single record per CDR3 protein comes from TCRdb applying MiXCR to the RT-PCR reads. Of 450,000 to 500,000 distinct CDR3 sequences in the sample, approximately 11% were seen once. The source was PBMCs from blood, collected more than 35 days after vaccination. The receptor source for this set is a man in his fifties or sixties who received an inactivated influenza vaccine. CDR3s include the opening cysteine and the closing phenylalanine or tryptophan. A D gene is named only where the DNA matches it firmly. Size tells how often a clone was seen (once, few, many) or the class of an expanded clone, and some rows leave it out.

size: NA
J: TRBJ2-5
D: NA
V: TRBV28
CDR3: CASQEETQYF
DNA: TGTGCCAGCCAGGAAGAGACCCAGTACTTC

size: NA
J: TRBJ2-1
D: TRBD2
V: TRBV4-1
CDR3: CASSQEAGGYYNEQFF
DNA: TGCGCCAGCAGCCAAGAAGCGGGGGGTTACTACAATGAGCAGTTCTTC

size: NA
J: TRBJ2-1
D: TRBD2
V: TRBV3-1
CDR3: CASSQTSGANNEQFF
DNA: TGTGCCAGCAGCCAGACTAGCGGGGCAAACAATGAGCAGTTCTTC

size: few
J: TRBJ2-2
D: TRBD2
V: TRBV24-1
CDR3: CATSRPSGRAGGELFF
DNA: TGTGCCACCAGTCGCCCTAGCGGGAGGGCCGGCGGGGAGCTGTTTTTT

size: many
J: TRBJ2-1
D: TRBD1
V: TRBV7-9
CDR3: CASSVRQGWNEQFF
DNA: TGTGCCAGCAGCGTCAGACAGGGTTGGAATGAGCAGTTCTTC

size: few
J: TRBJ1-2
D: NA
V: TRBV3-1
CDR3: CASNLSKHGYTF
DNA: TGTGCCAGCAATCTCTCTAAGCATGGCTACACCTTC

size: NA
J: TRBJ2-1
D: TRBD2
V: TRBV20-1
CDR3: CSAASGRGSYNEQFF
DNA: TGCAGTGCTGCTAGCGGGAGGGGATCCTACAATGAGCAGTTCTTC

size: NA
J: TRBJ2-7
D: NA
V: TRBV5-1
CDR3: CASAGTSSSYEQYF
DNA: TGCGCCAGCGCCGGGACCTCTAGCTCCTACGAGCAGTACTTC

size: many
J: TRBJ2-7
D: NA
V: TRBV12-3/TRBV12-4
CDR3: CASSSGQNSYEQYF
DNA: TGTGCCAGCAGTAGCGGACAGAATTCCTACGAGCAGTACTTC

size: NA
J: TRBJ2-1
D: TRBD2
V: TRBV29-1
CDR3: CSVASGKHFF
DNA: TGCAGCGTTGCTAGCGGGAAGCATTTCTTC

size: many
J: TRBJ2-2
D: NA
V: TRBV5-1
CDR3: CASRSRNTGELFF
DNA: TGCGCCAGCAGATCCAGAAACACCGGGGAGCTGTTTTTT

size: NA
J: TRBJ1-6
D: NA
V: TRBV5-6
CDR3: CASSPEGRVGYSPLHF
DNA: TGTGCCAGCAGCCCGGAGGGCCGCGTTGGTTATTCACCCCTCCACTTT

size: NA
J: TRBJ2-1
D: TRBD2
V: TRBV9
CDR3: CASSSGGSGSNEQFF
DNA: TGTGCCAGCAGCTCAGGGGGTAGCGGGAGCAATGAGCAGTTCTTC

size: few
J: TRBJ2-5
D: TRBD1
V: TRBV29-1
CDR3: CSVEGDPRGHQETQYF
DNA: TGCAGCGTTGAAGGCGATCCCAGGGGGCACCAAGAGACCCAGTACTTC

size: NA
J: TRBJ1-2
D: NA
V: TRBV7-8
CDR3: CASSRQRGNYGYTF
DNA: TGTGCCAGCAGCCGACAGAGGGGCAACTATGGCTACACCTTC

size: many
J: TRBJ1-2
D: NA
V: TRBV5-6
CDR3: CASSLASGVRYGYTF
DNA: TGTGCCAGCAGCTTGGCGTCAGGGGTTCGCTATGGCTACACCTTC

size: NA
J: TRBJ2-7
D: TRBD2
V: TRBV7-8
CDR3: CASSMGLAAYEQYF
DNA: TGTGCCAGCAGCATGGGACTAGCGGCATACGAGCAGTACTTC

size: many
J: TRBJ2-3
D: NA
V: TRBV28
CDR3: CASSLVRAPQYF
DNA: TGTGCCAGCAGTTTAGTGAGGGCCCCTCAGTATTTT